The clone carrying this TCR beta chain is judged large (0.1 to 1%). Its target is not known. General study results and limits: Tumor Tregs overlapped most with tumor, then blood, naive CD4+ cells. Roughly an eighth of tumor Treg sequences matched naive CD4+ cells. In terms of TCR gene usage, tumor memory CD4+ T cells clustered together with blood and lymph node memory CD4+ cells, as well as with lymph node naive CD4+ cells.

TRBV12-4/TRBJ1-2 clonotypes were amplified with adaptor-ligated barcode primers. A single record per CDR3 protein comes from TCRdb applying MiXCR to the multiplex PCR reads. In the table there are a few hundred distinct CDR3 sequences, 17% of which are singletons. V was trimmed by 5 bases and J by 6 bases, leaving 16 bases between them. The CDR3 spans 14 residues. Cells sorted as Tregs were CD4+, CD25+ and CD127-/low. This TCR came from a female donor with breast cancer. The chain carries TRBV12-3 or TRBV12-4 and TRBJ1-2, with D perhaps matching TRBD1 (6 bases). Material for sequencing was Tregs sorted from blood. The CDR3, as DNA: TGTGCCAGCAGTCCAAACCGACAGGTTGATGGCTACACCTTC. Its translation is CASSPNRQVDGYTF.